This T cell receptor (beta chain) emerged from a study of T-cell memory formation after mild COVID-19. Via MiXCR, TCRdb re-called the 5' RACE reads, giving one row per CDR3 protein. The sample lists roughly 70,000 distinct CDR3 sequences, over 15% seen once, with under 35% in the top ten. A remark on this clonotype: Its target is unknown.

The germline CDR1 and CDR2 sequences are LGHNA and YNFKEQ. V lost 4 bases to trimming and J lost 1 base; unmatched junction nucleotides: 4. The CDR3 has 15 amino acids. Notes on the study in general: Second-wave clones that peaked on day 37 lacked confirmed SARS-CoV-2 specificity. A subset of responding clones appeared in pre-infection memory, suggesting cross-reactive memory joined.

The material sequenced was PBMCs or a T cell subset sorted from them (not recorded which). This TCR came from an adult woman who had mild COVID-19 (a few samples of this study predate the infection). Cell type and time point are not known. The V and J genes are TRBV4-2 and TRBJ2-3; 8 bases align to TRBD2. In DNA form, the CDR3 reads TGTGCCAGCAGCCTACAGACTAGCGGCACAGATACGCAGTATTTT. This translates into CASSLQTSGTDTQYF.